The 26 T cell receptor beta chains reported below all come from one sample, sequenced in a study of T cells in Graves' hyperthyroidism and ophthalmopathy. Amplification targeted TCR beta CDR3 regions from RNA transcripts. The HTBI primer set drove a first-round RT-PCR of the TCR CDR3. TCRdb re-called the multiplex PCR reads with MiXCR, one entry per CDR3 protein. The data show 640,000 or so distinct CDR3 sequences, with roughly 15% seen just once and around 4.5% held by the top ten. Sequences were obtained from blood. These receptors were obtained from a middle-aged woman with Graves' ophthalmopathy.

This clonotype was observed many times. The chain combines TRBV19 with TRBJ1-2; tentatively, D is TRBD1 (5 bases). The V gene lost 10 bases and the J gene lost 0 bases, with 30 bases spanning the gap. The CDR3 has 19 amino acids. The germline V gene has CDR1 LNHDA and CDR2 SQIVND (reference sequence). The DNA of the CDR3 is TGTGCCACCCGAACACGCTCGGCGAACAGGCAGATATCTAACTATGGCTACACCTTC. This encodes CATRTRSANRQISNYGYTF.

The sample holds many counts of this clonotype. The chain is built from TRBV11-1 and TRBJ1-6; a weak D match, TRBD1 (5 bases). Trimming shortened V by 6 bases and J by 3 bases, and 9 bases separated the two germline ends. Germline-derived CDR1 and CDR2 are SGHAT and FQDESV (reference sequence). The CDR3 loop spans 14 amino acids. CDR3 loop: CASSFDSYNSPLHF. The DNA of the CDR3 is TGTGCCAGCAGTTTTGACAGCTATAATTCACCCCTCCACTTT.

The CDR3 spells CASRSSGSMHEQFF. DNA for the CDR3: TGTGCCAGTAGGTCTAGCGGGAGTATGCATGAGCAGTTCTTC. The rearrangement links TRBV19 to TRBJ2-1, with 10 bases matching TRBD2. Germline loops: CDR1 LNHDA, CDR2 SQIVND (reference sequence). CDR3 size: 14 residues. Trimming at V came to 6 bases and at J to 8 bases, leaving 7 bases not matched to a gene. The complete variable domain, with remaining parts taken from reference TRBV19 and TRBJ2-1, reads DGGITQSPKYLFRKEGQNVTLSCEQNLNHDAMYWYRQDPGQGLRLIYYSQIVNDFQKGDIAEGYSVSREKKESFPLTVTSAQKNPTAFYLCASRSSGSMHEQFFGPGTRLTVL.

V and J are TRBV4-1 and TRBJ1-5, with D tentatively TRBD1 (5 bases). The CDR3 length is 15 residues. The germline V gene has CDR1 MGHRA and CDR2 YSYEKL. Trimming cost V 0 bases and J 7 bases, with 13 bases left between them. The CDR3 bases are TGCGCCAGCAGCCAAGAAGGGTCAGGGAGGCAGCCCCAGCATTTT. This codes for CASSQEGSGRQPQHF.

This clonotype has ten or more counts. V is TRBV5-1 and J is TRBJ2-7, with D unresolved. Germline V gene lookup returns CDR1 SGHRS and CDR2 YFSETQ. V was cut by 2 bases and J by 0 bases, with 12 bases left in between. The CDR3 is 15 residues long. The CDR3 DNA reads as TGCGCCAGCAGCTTTGGGAAGGGTTCCTCCTACGAGCAGTACTTC. It specifies CASSFGKGSSYEQYF.

In this sample, this clonotype turned up a few times. This chain uses TRBV19 with TRBJ2-7, with D possibly being TRBD2 (6 bases). CDR1 and CDR2 (germline): LNHDA, SQIVND (reference sequence). CDR3 length: 14 amino acids. With 4 bases removed from V and 3 bases from J, the gap between germline ends came to 13 bases. The CDR3 DNA sequence: TGTGCCAGTAGTACCCCCGGGACTTTCTACGAGCAGTACTTC. Translating it yields CASSTPGTFYEQYF.

The rearrangement joins TRBV20-1 to TRBJ1-2; possible D gene TRBD1, 5 bases. Germline loops: CDR1 DFQATT, CDR2 SNEGSKA (reference sequence). The V end was cut by 5 bases, the J end by 5 bases, with 15 bases between. The CDR3 length is 13 residues. The CDR3 spells CSASPGQSYGYTF. The CDR3, as DNA: TGCAGTGCTTCCCCGGGGCAAAGTTATGGCTACACCTTC.

This clonotype was counted between two and nine times. The CDR3 DNA sequence: TGCAGCGTTACCCGACAGGTCACAGATACGCAGTATTTT. Translated, it gives CSVTRQVTDTQYF. The V call is TRBV29-1, the J call TRBJ2-3; a weak D match, TRBD1 (6 bases). The V and J ends lost 5 bases and 2 bases respectively, with 11 bases between them. This CDR3 has 13 residues. Germline-derived CDR1 and CDR2 are SQVTM and ANQGSEA.

This clonotype was detected ten times or more. V gene TRBV9 combines with J gene TRBJ2-7, with 9 bases fitting TRBD2. The ends lost 0 bases at V and 6 bases at J; junction bases unmatched: 7. The CDR3 runs to 15 residues. CDR1 and CDR2 (germline): SGDLS, YYNGEE. The CDR3 sequence: CASSVGLAGLGEQYF. The CDR3 nucleotides are TGTGCCAGCAGCGTAGGGCTAGCGGGGCTAGGCGAGCAGTACTTC.

This clonotype came up a few times. This sequence joins TRBV28 and TRBJ2-5; 9 positions agree with TRBD1. J gave up 3 bases and V 5 bases, and 13 bases lay outside the gene matches. The CDR3 contains 17 residues. Looked up from germline, CDR1 is MDHEN and CDR2 is SYDVKM. The CDR3, as DNA: TGTGCCAGCAGTCGTATGTATGGGGGACAGGGAAAAGAGACCCAGTACTTC. This sequence encodes CASSRMYGGQGKETQYF.

This clonotype was seen repeatedly, ten times or more. The chain employs TRBV20-1 and TRBJ2-5; the D gene is possibly TRBD1 (6 bases). Per the germline V gene, CDR1 is DFQATT and CDR2 is SNEGSKA (reference sequence). This CDR3 contains 13 residues. The V end lost 2 bases, the J end lost 2 bases, and 9 bases lay between the germline ends. The CDR3 DNA is TGCAGTGCTAGAAAGACAGGACAAGAGACCCAGTACTTC. This gives the protein CSARKTGQETQYF.

The chain has TRBV15 and TRBJ2-3; D is perhaps TRBD1 (5 bases). V shed 0 bases and J shed 2 bases, with 9 bases lying between them. The germline V gene encodes CDR1 LNHNV and CDR2 YYDKDF (reference sequence). The CDR3 consists of 15 residues. The DNA of the CDR3 is TGTGCCACCAGCAGAGATGCAGGGAACACAGATACGCAGTATTTT. This sequence encodes CATSRDAGNTDTQYF.

This chain joins TRBV12-3 or TRBV12-4 and TRBJ2-5; D is possibly TRBD2 (5 bases). The germline V and J ends were trimmed by 6 bases and 3 bases, with 14 bases remaining between them. This CDR3 has 14 residues. In DNA form, the CDR3 reads TGTGCCAGCAGCAGAACCGGGAACGAAGAGACCCAGTACTTC. Amino acid sequence: CASSRTGNEETQYF.

The table lists this clonotype with many counts. This chain connects TRBV7-2 to TRBJ1-5; a possible D gene is TRBD1 (5 bases). CDR1 and CDR2 from the germline V gene are SGHTA and FQGNSA. This CDR3 has 14 residues. V was trimmed by 1 base and J by 7 bases, leaving 11 bases between them. CDR3 in amino acids: CASSLERGWQPQHF. CDR3 sequence (DNA): TGTGCCAGCAGCTTAGAAAGGGGTTGGCAGCCCCAGCATTTT.

This clonotype was seen repeatedly, ten times or more. The chain's CDR3 is CASSLYIAEETQYF. The CDR3, as DNA: TGTGCCAGCAGCTTATATATCGCAGAAGAGACCCAGTACTTC. The V and J genes are TRBV11-3 and TRBJ2-5; D call uncertain. V was pared by 2 bases and J by 3 bases, with 10 bases between. Germline V CDR1 and CDR2: SGHNT, YENEEA. The CDR3 runs 14 residues.

Comment on this clonotype: A much larger clone sits a single nucleotide away, making a read error possible. The chain has TRBV6-5 and TRBJ2-2, with no clear D. V was pared by 0 bases and J by 12 bases, with 11 bases between. The CDR3 has 13 amino acids. The germline V gene has CDR1 MNHEY and CDR2 SVGAGI. The chain's CDR3 is CASSYSGSTQLFF. In DNA, the CDR3 is TGTGCCAGCAGTTACTCCGGATCCACCCAGCTGTTTTTT.

V is TRBV11-1 and J is TRBJ2-5; possibly TRBD1 for D (6 bases). Germline CDR1 and CDR2: SGHAT and FQDESV (reference sequence). V dropped 0 bases and J dropped 2 bases, with 13 bases sitting between them. The CDR3 totals 16 residues. The CDR3 nucleotides read TGTGCCAGCAGCTTAGCCAGGGGCCAACGACAAGAGACCCAGTACTTC. Translation: CASSLARGQRQETQYF.

This clonotype was seen repeatedly, ten times or more. The chain is built from TRBV2 and TRBJ1-2; D is uncertain. Deletions cut 1 base from V and 10 bases from J, with 7 bases between. The CDR3 is made up of 11 amino acids. The V gene's germline CDR1 is SNHLY and CDR2 FYNNEI. The CDR3 here is CASSEGAAYTF. Written as DNA, the CDR3 is TGTGCCAGCAGTGAAGGGGCTGCCTACACCTTC.

The chain has TRBV5-1 and TRBJ2-2; TRBD2 matches 9 bases. Looked up from germline, CDR1 is SGHRS and CDR2 is YFSETQ. The CDR3 loop spans 17 amino acids. V was pared by 4 bases and J by 0 bases, with 7 bases of the junction left unmatched. As DNA, the CDR3 is TGCGCCAGCAGCCTACCAGCGGGAGGCCCGAACACCGGGGAGCTGTTTTTT. It codes for CASSLPAGGPNTGELFF. The full variable domain, completed using reference TRBV5-1 and TRBJ2-2, is KAGVTQTPRYLIKTRGQQVTLSCSPISGHRSVSWYQQTPGQGLQFLFEYFSETQRNKGNFPGRFSGRQFSNSRSEMNVSTLELGDSALYLCASSLPAGGPNTGELFFGEGSRLTVL.

This clonotype was seen repeatedly, ten times or more. The rearrangement uses TRBV28 and TRBJ2-5; D not resolved. The CDR3 has 14 residues. From germline, CDR1 is MDHEN and CDR2 SYDVKM. V was trimmed by 2 bases and J by 2 bases, leaving 9 bases between them. The chain's CDR3 is CASSLSGVQETQYF. The CDR3 DNA reads TGTGCCAGCAGTTTAAGTGGGGTTCAAGAGACCCAGTACTTC.

This clonotype has only a few counts. V and J are TRBV4-1 and TRBJ2-4; the D gene is possibly TRBD2 (5 bases). Trimming stripped 1 base from V and 6 bases from J, with 10 bases between. The CDR3 spans 14 residues. Per germline, CDR1 MGHRA and CDR2 YSYEKL. CDR3 loop: CASSQVGRGNIQYF. The CDR3 bases are TGCGCCAGCAGCCAAGTTGGCCGGGGAAACATTCAGTACTTC.

This chain joins TRBV7-6 and TRBJ2-5, with no clear D. The CDR3 has 15 residues. CDR1 is SGHVS, CDR2 FNYEAQ, per germline. Trimming left V 2 bases short and J 2 bases short, with 12 bases between. The CDR3 loop reads CASSLRRNSQETQYF. CDR3 in DNA: TGTGCCAGCAGCTTAAGAAGGAACAGTCAAGAGACCCAGTACTTC. Combining the CDR3 with reference TRBV7-6 and TRBJ2-5 gives the whole variable domain GAGVSQSPRYKVTKRGQDVALRCDPISGHVSLYWYRQALGQGPEFLTYFNYEAQQDKSGLPNDRFSAERPEGSISTLTIQRTEQRDSAMYRCASSLRRNSQETQYFGPGTRLLVL.

This clonotype appeared many times. The rearrangement joins TRBV7-9 to TRBJ2-7; D is ambiguous. In germline, CDR1 is SEHNR, CDR2 FQNEAQ (reference sequence). The ends were cut back, 1 base at V and 5 bases at J, with 9 bases in the middle. CDR3 length: 13 amino acids. The CDR3: CASSLDGLDEQYF. The CDR3, as DNA: TGTGCCAGCAGCTTAGATGGTCTTGACGAGCAGTACTTC.

The chain joins TRBV6-1 to TRBJ1-2; D is uncertain. Per germline, CDR1 MNHNS and CDR2 SASEGT. Between the trimmed V and J ends, which lost 5 bases and 3 bases, there was a span of 10 bases. The CDR3 contains 13 residues. CDR3 region: CASSPATYYGYTF. CDR3 DNA sequence: TGTGCCAGCAGTCCCGCAACCTACTATGGCTACACCTTC.

In its sample, this clonotype was seen many times. V and J are TRBV6-4 and TRBJ2-7, with TRBD2 identical over 11 bases. With 6 bases clipped from V and 0 bases from J, the junction kept 10 bases outside the gene matches. This CDR3 contains 17 residues. In germline, CDR1 is MRHNA, CDR2 SNTAGT. Written as DNA, the CDR3 is TGTGCCAGCAGAACACCGGGACTAGCGGAGAGCTCCTACGAGCAGTACTTC. Its protein product is CASRTPGLAESSYEQYF.

Only a few counts were recorded for this clonotype. The chain carries TRBV30 and TRBJ2-7; either TRBD1 or TRBD2 may fit D (5 bases each). With 0 bases removed from V and 7 bases from J, the gap between germline ends came to 13 bases. This CDR3 contains 13 residues. Germline values: CDR1 GTSNPN, CDR2 SVGIG (reference sequence). CDR3 amino acids: CAWSVPGPHEQYF. For the CDR3, the DNA is TGTGCCTGGAGTGTTCCGGGACCTCATGAGCAGTACTTC.